These T cell receptor beta chains were read from a single sample in a study of CD8 T cells in Susac syndrome. Each CDR3 protein gets one entry after TCRdb re-called the immunoSEQ multiplex PCR reads with MiXCR. The sample has tens of thousands of distinct CDR3 sequences, approximately 92% seen once. Sample: CD8+ T cells from PBMCs. The receptors originated from a human donor in good health. Both conserved end residues are part of each CDR3. A D gene is named only where the DNA matches it firmly. A row's size may be missing; if present it is once, few, many or a size class.

J gene: TRBJ1-5; clone size: -; V gene: TRBV20-1; D gene: -; CDR3 DNA: TGCAGTGCTAGAGATTATCCCCGCACCGGGGTATACCAGGACCAGCTTAGCAATCAGCCCCAGCATTTT; CDR3 protein: CSARDYPRTGVYQDQLSNQPQHF
J gene: TRBJ2-7; clone size: -; V gene: TRBV10-3; D gene: TRBD1; CDR3 DNA: TGTGCCATCAGTGGGACAGGGACGAGCTCCTACGAGCAGTACTTC; CDR3 protein: CAISGTGTSSYEQYF
J gene: TRBJ2-3; clone size: -; V gene: TRBV4-1; D gene: -; CDR3 DNA: TGCGCCAGCAGCCAAAACAGTCAGAGCACAGATACGCAGTATTTT; CDR3 protein: CASSQNSQSTDTQYF
J gene: TRBJ2-1; clone size: -; V gene: TRBV4-1; D gene: -; CDR3 DNA: TGCGCCAGCAGCCAGGAACCGGGGGGCCGAGTCTACAATGAGCAGTTCTTC; CDR3 protein: CASSQEPGGRVYNEQFF
J gene: TRBJ1-2; clone size: -; V gene: TRBV9; D gene: -; CDR3 DNA: TGTGCCAGCAGCCCAAGGAGGGAGAAAAACTATGGCTACACCTTC; CDR3 protein: CASSPRREKNYGYTF
J gene: TRBJ1-6; clone size: -; V gene: TRBV20-1; D gene: -; CDR3 DNA: TGCAGTGCTATGGGGTTCGATTTCTATAATTCACCCCTCCACTTT; CDR3 protein: CSAMGFDFYNSPLHF
J gene: TRBJ2-5; clone size: -; V gene: TRBV13; D gene: -; CDR3 DNA: TGTGCCAGCAGCGAACGGAAACGCCAAGAGACCCAGTACTTC; CDR3 protein: CASSERKRQETQYF
J gene: TRBJ2-5; clone size: -; V gene: TRBV2; D gene: -; CDR3 DNA: TGTGCCAGCAGTGAAGCGCAAACCCGAGGGGAAGAGACCCAGTACTTC; CDR3 protein: CASSEAQTRGEETQYF
J gene: TRBJ2-5; clone size: -; V gene: TRBV12-3/TRBV12-4; D gene: TRBD2; CDR3 DNA: TGTGCCAGCAGCCCAGCGGGGGGCCGAGGAGAGACCCAGTACTTC; CDR3 protein: CASSPAGGRGETQYF
J gene: TRBJ1-6; clone size: -; V gene: TRBV7-9; D gene: TRBD1; CDR3 DNA: TGTGCCAGCAGCCCTCGGACAGGACTTTCACCCCTCCACTTT; CDR3 protein: CASSPRTGLSPLHF
J gene: TRBJ2-2; clone size: -; V gene: TRBV7-7; D gene: -; CDR3 DNA: TGTGCCAGCAGCTTAGAAGCCGGACAGCAATACACCGGGGAGCTGTTTTTT; CDR3 protein: CASSLEAGQQYTGELFF
J gene: TRBJ1-1; clone size: -; V gene: TRBV28; D gene: -; CDR3 DNA: TGTGCCAGCAGTTACGGGGGACGGGACACTGAAGCTTTCTTT; CDR3 protein: CASSYGGRDTEAFF
J gene: TRBJ2-2; clone size: -; V gene: TRBV6-2/TRBV6-3; D gene: -; CDR3 DNA: TGTGCCAGCAGTGCTCCGAACACCGGGGAGCTGTTTTTT; CDR3 protein: CASSAPNTGELFF
J gene: TRBJ1-4; clone size: -; V gene: TRBV27; D gene: -; CDR3 DNA: TGTGCCAGCTGCTTAGGGAGTGGAGAAAAACTGTTTTTT; CDR3 protein: CASCLGSGEKLFF
J gene: TRBJ2-2; clone size: -; V gene: TRBV7-9; D gene: TRBD1; CDR3 DNA: TGTGCCAGCAGCCCAGTGACAGGGGTTAACACCGGGGAGCTGTTTTTT; CDR3 protein: CASSPVTGVNTGELFF
J gene: TRBJ2-2; clone size: -; V gene: TRBV28; D gene: -; CDR3 DNA: TGTGCCAGCAGTGCTGGAACGGACACCGGGGAGCTGTTTTTT; CDR3 protein: CASSAGTDTGELFF
J gene: TRBJ1-4; clone size: -; V gene: TRBV11-2; D gene: TRBD1; CDR3 DNA: TGTGCCAGCAGCGAGGACAGGGGATCTAATGAAAAACTGTTTTTT; CDR3 protein: CASSEDRGSNEKLFF
J gene: TRBJ2-3; clone size: -; V gene: TRBV20-1; D gene: -; CDR3 DNA: TGCAGTGCTAGAGATCTAAGCCAAGGGGTGAATACGCAGTATTTT; CDR3 protein: CSARDLSQGVNTQYF
J gene: TRBJ1-1; clone size: -; V gene: TRBV6-2/TRBV6-3; D gene: -; CDR3 DNA: TGTGCCAGCAGCCGCGCCCGCGGGAGCACTGAAGCTTTCTTT; CDR3 protein: CASSRARGSTEAFF
J gene: TRBJ2-7; clone size: -; V gene: TRBV27; D gene: -; CDR3 DNA: TGTGCCAGCAGTTTAAGATTGGGTGCCTACGAGCAGTACTTC; CDR3 protein: CASSLRLGAYEQYF
J gene: TRBJ2-3; clone size: -; V gene: TRBV10-1; D gene: -; CDR3 DNA: TGCGCCAGCAGTGAGTCTACGGGGGACACAGATACGCAGTATTTT; CDR3 protein: CASSESTGDTDTQYF
J gene: TRBJ2-1; clone size: once; V gene: TRBV12-3/TRBV12-4; D gene: -; CDR3 DNA: TGTGCCAGCAGTCCGACTGCTACTTACAATGAGCAGTTCTTC; CDR3 protein: CASSPTATYNEQFF
J gene: TRBJ2-1; clone size: -; V gene: TRBV7-7; D gene: -; CDR3 DNA: TGTGCCAGCAGCAACTGGATCAAGGGGGGGACGGACAATGAGCAGTTCTTC; CDR3 protein: CASSNWIKGGTDNEQFF
J gene: TRBJ2-1; clone size: -; V gene: TRBV4-3; D gene: -; CDR3 DNA: TGCGCCAGCAGCCAAGGGGGATGGGGGAGAGACAATGAGCAGTTCTTC; CDR3 protein: CASSQGGWGRDNEQFF
J gene: TRBJ2-3; clone size: -; V gene: TRBV12-3/TRBV12-4; D gene: TRBD2; CDR3 DNA: TGTGCCAGCAGTTGGGTGGGAGGGTCCACAGATACGCAGTATTTT; CDR3 protein: CASSWVGGSTDTQYF
J gene: TRBJ2-3; clone size: -; V gene: TRBV20-1; D gene: TRBD2; CDR3 DNA: TGCAGTGCTAGAGAAGGACTAGCCGGGGGGACGCAGTATTTT; CDR3 protein: CSAREGLAGGTQYF
J gene: TRBJ1-1; clone size: -; V gene: TRBV11-2; D gene: TRBD1; CDR3 DNA: TGTGCCAGCAGCTCCCTGAACAGGGGGAACACTGAAGCTTTCTTT; CDR3 protein: CASSSLNRGNTEAFF
J gene: TRBJ2-7; clone size: -; V gene: TRBV12-3/TRBV12-4; D gene: TRBD1; CDR3 DNA: TGTGCCAGCAGTCCCAGAGGGACAGGGGGTCTCTACGAGCAGTACTTC; CDR3 protein: CASSPRGTGGLYEQYF
J gene: TRBJ2-7; clone size: once; V gene: TRBV19; D gene: -; CDR3 DNA: TGTGCCAGTAGTATTGCCAGGGCGGGGAGCTACGAGCAGTACTTC; CDR3 protein: CASSIARAGSYEQYF
J gene: TRBJ2-2; clone size: once; V gene: TRBV9; D gene: TRBD1; CDR3 DNA: TGTGCCAGCAGCCCCCGGGACAGGGAAGGCACCGGGGAGCTGTTTTTT; CDR3 protein: CASSPRDREGTGELFF
J gene: TRBJ1-2; clone size: -; V gene: TRBV6-1; D gene: -; CDR3 DNA: TGTGCCAGCCAGGGAGGGCCCCACCAACCCCTCACTGGCTACACCTTC; CDR3 protein: CASQGGPHQPLTGYTF
J gene: TRBJ1-2; clone size: -; V gene: TRBV6-1; D gene: -; CDR3 DNA: TGTGCCAGCAGTCAGGGACGGCAGGGCTATGGCTACACCTTC; CDR3 protein: CASSQGRQGYGYTF
J gene: TRBJ1-2; clone size: -; V gene: TRBV6-6; D gene: -; CDR3 DNA: TGTGCCAGCACTGTACAGGGAAGCTATGGCTACACCTTC; CDR3 protein: CASTVQGSYGYTF
J gene: TRBJ2-7; clone size: -; V gene: TRBV7-6; D gene: -; CDR3 DNA: TGTGCCAGCAGCTTAGATAGCAACTACGAGCAGTACTTC; CDR3 protein: CASSLDSNYEQYF
J gene: TRBJ2-3; clone size: -; V gene: TRBV29-1; D gene: -; CDR3 DNA: TGCAGCGCTCGGGGGATGGGTGGGTGGACAGATACGCAGTATTTT; CDR3 protein: CSARGMGGWTDTQYF
J gene: TRBJ2-1; clone size: -; V gene: TRBV9; D gene: TRBD1; CDR3 DNA: TGTGCCAGCAGCCACCCGGGACAGGGATACTACAATGAGCAGTTCTTC; CDR3 protein: CASSHPGQGYYNEQFF
J gene: TRBJ2-7; clone size: -; V gene: TRBV5-4; D gene: TRBD2; CDR3 DNA: TGTGCCAGCAGCTTTACAGCGGGGGGGACCTACGAGCAGTACTTC; CDR3 protein: CASSFTAGGTYEQYF
J gene: TRBJ2-2; clone size: -; V gene: TRBV4-3; D gene: TRBD2; CDR3 DNA: TGCGCCAGCAGCCAAGGTAGCGGGGGACTCACCGGGGAGCTGTTTTTT; CDR3 protein: CASSQGSGGLTGELFF
J gene: TRBJ2-2; clone size: -; V gene: TRBV28; D gene: -; CDR3 DNA: TGTGCCAGCACTTCAGCGTGGCCCGGGGAGCTGTTTTTT; CDR3 protein: CASTSAWPGELFF
J gene: TRBJ1-1; clone size: -; V gene: TRBV12-3/TRBV12-4; D gene: -; CDR3 DNA: TGTGCCAGCAGTTTATCCCCGGGCCTCACTGAAGCTTTCTTT; CDR3 protein: CASSLSPGLTEAFF
J gene: TRBJ2-3; clone size: -; V gene: TRBV4-3; D gene: -; CDR3 DNA: TGCGCCAGCAGCCAAGATGGCGGGGTGAGCACAGATACGCAGTATTTT; CDR3 protein: CASSQDGGVSTDTQYF
J gene: TRBJ2-2; clone size: -; V gene: TRBV6-1; D gene: -; CDR3 DNA: TGTGCCAGCAGTGATCGGGTGAACACCGGGGAGCTGTTTTTT; CDR3 protein: CASSDRVNTGELFF
J gene: TRBJ1-4; clone size: -; V gene: TRBV7-2; D gene: -; CDR3 DNA: TGTGCCAGCAGCTTAGCGCGGGGAGCAACTAATGAAAAACTGTTTTTT; CDR3 protein: CASSLARGATNEKLFF
J gene: TRBJ1-1; clone size: -; V gene: TRBV6-5; D gene: TRBD1; CDR3 DNA: TGTGCCAGCAGCCGGGACAGGGAAGCTTTCTTT; CDR3 protein: CASSRDREAFF
J gene: TRBJ1-1; clone size: -; V gene: TRBV6-1; D gene: -; CDR3 DNA: TGTGCCAGCAGTGCCCGACTGCTAAGGCTAGTGGGCACTGAAGCTTTCTTT; CDR3 protein: CASSARLLRLVGTEAFF
J gene: TRBJ1-5; clone size: -; V gene: TRBV7-9; D gene: -; CDR3 DNA: TGTGCCAGCAGCTTAATTGATGGGGGCGGTAACAATCAGCCCCAGCATTTT; CDR3 protein: CASSLIDGGGNNQPQHF
J gene: TRBJ2-5; clone size: -; V gene: TRBV5-4; D gene: -; CDR3 DNA: TGTGCCAGCAGCTTGGTAGGGATCCAAGAGACCCAGTACTTC; CDR3 protein: CASSLVGIQETQYF
J gene: TRBJ2-7; clone size: few; V gene: TRBV5-1; D gene: TRBD1; CDR3 DNA: TGCGCCAGCAGCTGGACAGGGGCCTACGAGCAGTACTTC; CDR3 protein: CASSWTGAYEQYF
J gene: TRBJ2-1; clone size: -; V gene: TRBV10-3; D gene: TRBD2; CDR3 DNA: TGTGCCATCAGGACGGGGGGGGAAACCTACAATGAGCAGTTCTTC; CDR3 protein: CAIRTGGETYNEQFF